What follows describes a single TCR beta chain. The antigen remains undetermined. TCRdb reprocessed the 5' RACE reads, keeping one entry per CDR3 protein, no DNA. In total, the table holds 300,000 to 500,000 distinct CDR3 sequences. This entry is derived from a study of T cells expressing NK-cell markers. The study's findings and limits: Six or seven donors carried dominant NKG2C+ clonotypes that made up roughly 1.0-8% of their CD8+ T cells.

Sequencing was performed on blood T cells: a sorted CD56 or NKG2C T cell subset, CD4+ or CD8+ T cells, or bulk PBMC T cells (not recorded which). The source of this sequence is a woman aged 45-65 years in good health.

This CDR3 is CASGRGVYEQYF. The chain recombines TRBV6-5 with TRBJ2-7; lacking DNA, the TRBD1 call made by TCRdb goes unchecked. The CDR3 consists of 12 residues. Germline values: CDR1 MNHEY, CDR2 SVGAGI.